This T cell receptor (beta chain) was recorded in a study of naive CD8 T cells in extremely preterm neonates. Sequenced by immunoSEQ multiplex PCR; TCRdb stores in-frame clones only, minus some. Altogether approximately 7,900 clones are present, just over 95% being singletons, with the ten largest covering about 2.8%. The CDR3 totals 15 residues. Germline V CDR1 and CDR2: MNHEY, SMNVEV (reference sequence). Between the trimmed V and J ends, which lost 1 base and 4 bases, there was a span of 11 bases. The chain combines TRBV27 with TRBJ1-5, with a weak D call TRBD1 (6 bases). The source of this sequence is a human donor in good health. The sequenced sample consisted of naive CD8+ T cells from blood. As DNA, the CDR3 is TGTGCCAGCAGTTTATGGGGGACACAGAATCAGCCCCAGCATTTT. The encoded protein is CASSLWGTQNQPQHF.